Following are 28 T cell receptor beta chains from one sample sequenced in a study of cytomegalovirus exposure and HLA in healthy donors. The PCR was carried out with 60 Vbeta primers and 13 Jbeta primers. Clones were sequenced by immunoSEQ multiplex PCR, and TCRdb holds only the in-frame ones, with some missing. Among 150,000 to 200,000 clones listed, around 75% were seen once. Sample: PBMCs. The receptors derive from a man younger than 35 in good health and CMV-seropositive.

The chain carries TRBV19 and TRBJ2-5; no definite D call. The CDR3 totals 13 residues. The germline V gene encodes CDR1 LNHDA and CDR2 SQIVND (reference sequence). Trimming took 2 bases from V and 1 from J, leaving 5 bases between them. CDR3 protein: CASSIRPQETQYF. DNA of the CDR3: TGTGCCAGTAGTATACGTCCCCAAGAGACCCAGTACTTC.

The chain uses TRBV5-4 and TRBJ1-1; the match to TRBD1 covers 8 bases. V was clipped by 4 bases and J by 1 base; unmatched bases: 3. The CDR3 is made up of 14 amino acids. Germline V gene sequence: CDR1 SGHNT, CDR2 YYREEE (reference sequence). The DNA of the CDR3 is TGTGCCAGCAGCCCAGGACAGGGGAACACTGAAGCTTTCTTT. Translated: CASSPGQGNTEAFF. Drawing the rest from reference TRBV5-4 and TRBJ1-1, the complete variable domain is ETGVTQSPTHLIKTRGQQVTLRCSSQSGHNTVSWYQQALGQGPQFIFQYYREEENGRGNFPPRFSGLQFPNYSSELNVNALELDDSALYLCASSPGQGNTEAFFGQGTRLTVV.

The rearrangement joins TRBV7-9 to TRBJ2-1, with TRBD2 as a possible D gene (5 bases). Germline values: CDR1 SEHNR, CDR2 FQNEAQ (reference sequence). Trimming took off 2 bases at V and 5 bases at J, with 19 bases between the two ends. The CDR3 has 17 amino acids. This chain's CDR3 is CASSLFSSGRGNNEQFF. DNA of the CDR3: TGTGCCAGCAGCTTATTTTCTTCAGGTAGAGGGAACAATGAGCAGTTCTTC.

V is TRBV29-1 and J is TRBJ2-3; D may be TRBD1 (6 bases). Deletions cut 5 bases from V and 8 bases from J, with 8 bases between. This CDR3 spans 10 amino acids. From germline, CDR1 is SQVTM and CDR2 ANQGSEA. The CDR3: CSVQDSTQYF. CDR3 DNA: TGCAGCGTTCAGGACAGTACGCAGTATTTT.

To note about this clone: The junction shows a germline mismatch at one end, possibly a read error. The genes are TRBV7-9 and TRBJ1-2; D perhaps matches TRBD1 (5 bases). The CDR3 consists of 12 residues. The germline CDR1 and CDR2 sequences are SEHNR and FQNEAQ (reference sequence). CDR3 residues: CSSSLVQDGYTF. The CDR3 DNA is TGTTCCAGCAGCTTAGTACAGGATGGCTACACCTTC.

This clone turned up a few times. V and J are TRBV7-6 and TRBJ2-3; 10 bases line up with TRBD2. Germline-derived CDR1 and CDR2 are SGHVS and FNYEAQ. With 5 bases clipped from V and 2 bases from J, the junction kept 4 bases outside the gene matches. The length of the CDR3 is 15 residues. Here the CDR3 DNA reads TGTGCCAGCAGCACCCTAGCGGGGGCCACAGATACGCAGTATTTT. Translation gives CASSTLAGATDTQYF.

The J gene is TRBJ1-1, the V gene TRBV4-1; D may be TRBD1 (5 bases). This CDR3 comprises 18 residues. Trimming removed 0 bases from V and 1 base from J, with 18 bases in between. Per the germline V gene, CDR1 is MGHRA and CDR2 is YSYEKL. The CDR3 nucleotides are TGCGCCAGCAGCCAAGATCGGTGGGGACTACATACGAACACTGAAGCTTTCTTT. Translating gives CASSQDRWGLHTNTEAFF.

The sample holds one count of this clone. The rearrangement links TRBV11-3 to TRBJ1-1; D ambiguous. CDR1 is SGHNT, CDR2 YENEEA, per germline. The CDR3 runs to 14 residues. V lost 0 bases and J lost 4, with 9 bases in between. The CDR3 reads CASSLDEGTTEAFF. The CDR3 coding sequence is TGTGCCAGCAGCTTAGATGAGGGTACCACTGAAGCTTTCTTT.

The chain combines TRBV6-5 with TRBJ1-1; no definite D call. This CDR3 comprises 11 residues. Trimming took off 6 bases at V and 10 bases at J, with 12 bases between the two ends. From germline, CDR1 is MNHEY and CDR2 SVGAGI. CDR3 loop: CASSNFNGAFF. CDR3 nucleotides: TGTGCCAGCAGCAATTTTAACGGAGCTTTCTTT.

This rearrangement joins TRBV6-1 to TRBJ1-5, with 9 bases that match TRBD1. The CDR3 is 15 amino acids. Trimming at V came to 6 bases and at J to 6 bases, leaving 9 bases not matched to a gene. CDR1 and CDR2 from the germline V gene are MNHNS and SASEGT. The chain's CDR3 is CASREDRGWSQPQHF. Here the CDR3 DNA reads TGTGCCAGCAGAGAGGACAGGGGCTGGAGTCAGCCCCAGCATTTT.

V gene TRBV19 combines with J gene TRBJ2-2; TRBD2 matches at 7 bases. CDR1 LNHDA and CDR2 SQIVND come from the germline V gene (reference sequence). This CDR3 contains 14 residues. V was clipped by 4 bases and J by 8 bases; unmatched bases: 7. CDR3 DNA: TGTGCCAGTAGTACTAGCGGAGGGGCTGGGGAGCTGTTTTTT. Translated, it gives CASSTSGGAGELFF.

This clone has just a few counts. This chain links TRBV7-3 with TRBJ1-1, with a tentative D call TRBD1 (6 bases). V was cut by 1 base and J by 5 bases, with 17 bases left in between. The germline gives CDR1 SGHTA, CDR2 FQGTGA. CDR3 length: 16 amino acids. This CDR3 reads CASSLNPPDRGTEAFF. CDR3 bases: TGTGCCAGCAGCTTAAACCCCCCGGACAGAGGAACTGAAGCTTTCTTT.

The gene calls are TRBV28 and TRBJ1-5, with 9 bases lining up with TRBD1. The V gene end was trimmed by 6 bases and the J gene end by 3 bases; junction bases not matched to a gene: 3. Germline V gene data show CDR1 as MDHEN and CDR2 as SYDVKM. The CDR3 consists of 14 residues. CDR3 in amino acids: CASSTGGTNQPQHF. For the CDR3, the DNA is TGTGCCAGCAGCACAGGGGGCACCAATCAGCCCCAGCATTTT.

The gene calls are TRBV28 and TRBJ1-1; D gene unclear. Germline-derived CDR1 and CDR2 are MDHEN and SYDVKM. This CDR3 contains 14 residues. Trimming removed 6 bases at V and 4 bases at J, with 15 bases between. Here the CDR3 reads CASSTGPGSTEAFF. In DNA, the CDR3 is TGTGCCAGCAGCACCGGGCCGGGAAGCACTGAAGCTTTCTTT. The full variable domain, with the rest looked up from reference TRBV28 and TRBJ1-1, is DVKVTQSSRYLVKRTGEKVFLECVQDMDHENMFWYRQDPGLGLRLIYFSYDVKMKEKGDIPEGYSVSREKKERFSLILESASTNQTSMYLCASSTGPGSTEAFFGQGTRLTVV.

The chain joins TRBV6-1 to TRBJ1-2, with D hard to call. Germline CDR1 MNHNS, CDR2 SASEGT. The CDR3 contains 12 residues. Deletions cut 7 bases from V and 6 bases from J, with 12 bases between. CDR3 sequence (DNA): TGTGCCAGCATAGGCGGGGAGGATGGCTACACCTTC. Protein sequence: CASIGGEDGYTF.

The chain is built from TRBV10-3 and TRBJ2-2; perhaps TRBD1 as D (8 bases). The CDR3 has 14 residues. Germline V gene data show CDR1 as ENHRY and CDR2 as SYGVKD. V dropped 6 bases and J dropped 5 bases, with 13 bases sitting between them. CDR3 loop: CAIRTGEGTGELFF. The CDR3 DNA sequence: TGTGCCATCAGGACAGGGGAGGGGACCGGGGAGCTGTTTTTT.

J is TRBJ2-1 and V is TRBV15; possibly TRBD1 for D (5 bases). Looked up from germline, CDR1 is LNHNV and CDR2 is YYDKDF (reference sequence). Trimming left V 0 bases short and J 14 bases short, with 8 bases between. The CDR3 is 11 amino acids. This CDR3 is CATSREAREFF. The CDR3, as DNA: TGTGCCACCAGCAGAGAAGCCAGGGAGTTCTTC.

This sequence joins TRBV15 and TRBJ2-2, with a possible D match to TRBD2 (6 bases). Trimming left V 4 bases short and J 4 bases short, with 13 bases between. There are 15 residues in the CDR3. The V gene's germline CDR1 is LNHNV and CDR2 YYDKDF (reference sequence). DNA of the CDR3: TGTGCCACCAGCACTCATTGGGAGGCCACCGGGGAGCTGTTTTTT. Protein sequence: CATSTHWEATGELFF.

The genes are TRBV28 and TRBJ2-7, with TRBD2 matching 9 bases. Germline V lookup: CDR1 MDHEN, CDR2 SYDVKM. The CDR3 runs to 15 residues. V trimming: 5 bases; J trimming: 2 bases; junction bases outside the gene matches: 7. CDR3 nucleotide sequence: TGTGCCAGCAGTACCCCAGCGGGGGGTCCCTACGAGCAGTACGTC. This encodes CASSTPAGGPYEQYV.

The gene calls are TRBV2 and TRBJ2-1; D perhaps matches TRBD1 (6 bases). CDR1 and CDR2 from the germline V gene are SNHLY and FYNNEI. Trimming stripped 2 bases from V and 9 bases from J, with 14 bases between. This CDR3 has 14 amino acids. This CDR3 reads CASSEYAGVGEQFF. The CDR3 DNA follows: TGTGCCAGCAGTGAATACGCAGGGGTGGGTGAGCAGTTCTTC.

This chain uses TRBV9 with TRBJ2-3; TRBD2 matches 9 bases. Per the germline V gene, CDR1 is SGDLS and CDR2 is YYNGEE. The ends lost 4 bases at V and 7 bases at J; junction bases unmatched: 10. This CDR3 comprises 15 residues. Here the CDR3 DNA reads TGTGCCAGCAGCCGCTACGGACTAGCGACGAATACGCAGTATTTT. It encodes CASSRYGLATNTQYF.

The chain uses TRBV4-1 and TRBJ1-4; TRBD1 matches 8 bases. V was pared by 11 bases and J by 5 bases, with 4 bases of the junction left unmatched. The CDR3 extends over 12 amino acids. Germline V gene sequence: CDR1 MGHRA, CDR2 YSYEKL. The CDR3 DNA sequence: TGCGCCTCCCGGGACAGGAATGAAAAACTGTTTTTT. As protein: CASRDRNEKLFF.

This clone was found once. The genes are TRBV15 and TRBJ1-2; the D is unclear. Trimming pared 5 bases from V and 4 bases from J, leaving 17 bases between. The CDR3 totals 15 residues. Germline values: CDR1 LNHNV, CDR2 YYDKDF (reference sequence). CDR3 loop: CATSRPEREIYGYTF. The CDR3 DNA follows: TGTGCCACCAGCCGACCCGAGAGGGAGATCTATGGCTACACCTTC.

The chain joins TRBV25-1 to TRBJ2-1, with TRBD1 matching over 8 bases. The CDR3 totals 16 residues. Looked up from germline, CDR1 is MGHDK and CDR2 is SYGVNS. With 2 bases clipped from V and 3 bases from J, the junction kept 6 bases outside the gene matches. The CDR3 DNA reads TGTGCCAGCAGTGAACCTCAGGGGGCAGACTACAATGAGCAGTTCTTC. Its protein product is CASSEPQGADYNEQFF.

This chain joins TRBV19 and TRBJ1-1; 9 nucleotides agree with TRBD1. The CDR3 is made up of 17 amino acids. Germline V CDR1 and CDR2: LNHDA, SQIVND (reference sequence). The ends lost 3 bases at V and 7 bases at J; junction bases unmatched: 15. The CDR3 DNA sequence: TGTGCCAGTAGTATCGTTCCCGGGACAGGGAATTTAGTTGAAGCTTTCTTT. It codes for CASSIVPGTGNLVEAFF.

This sequence joins TRBV28 and TRBJ2-2; 8 nucleotides line up with TRBD1. The CDR3 sequence is 15 residues long. Per the germline V gene, CDR1 is MDHEN and CDR2 is SYDVKM. The V gene end was trimmed by 8 bases and the J gene end by 5 bases; junction bases not matched to a gene: 10. The CDR3 DNA reads TGTGCCAGCCGACCCCCAGGGGGCTTGACCGGGGAGCTGTTTTTT. Encoded protein: CASRPPGGLTGELFF.

The CDR3: CASSFASGGTDTQYF. In DNA, the CDR3 is TGTGCCAGCAGCTTTGCTAGCGGGGGGACAGATACGCAGTATTTT. J is TRBJ2-3 and V is TRBV13; 11 positions agree with TRBD2. Germline CDR1 PRHDT, CDR2 FYEKMQ (reference sequence). The ends lost 3 bases at V and 3 bases at J; junction bases unmatched: 2. This CDR3 has 15 amino acids.

The V and J genes are TRBV2 and TRBJ2-1; 10 bases match TRBD2. CDR1 SNHLY and CDR2 FYNNEI come from the germline V gene. CDR3 length: 20 residues. The ends lost 5 bases at V and 8 bases at J; junction bases unmatched: 24. The CDR3 region is CASSLVPTNRWELAGDEQFF. DNA for the CDR3: TGTGCCAGCAGTTTAGTTCCGACGAATAGGTGGGAGCTAGCGGGAGATGAGCAGTTCTTC.